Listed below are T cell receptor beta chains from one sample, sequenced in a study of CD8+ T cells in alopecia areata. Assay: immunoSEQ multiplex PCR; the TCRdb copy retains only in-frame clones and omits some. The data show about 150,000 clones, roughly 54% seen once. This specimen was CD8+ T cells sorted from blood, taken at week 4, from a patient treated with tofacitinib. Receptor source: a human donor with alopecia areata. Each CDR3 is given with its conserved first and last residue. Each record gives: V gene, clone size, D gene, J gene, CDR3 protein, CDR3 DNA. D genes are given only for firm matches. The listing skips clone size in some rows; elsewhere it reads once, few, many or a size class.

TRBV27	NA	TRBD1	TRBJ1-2	CASSLGAGTANYGYTF	TGTGCCAGCAGTCTGGGGGCCGGGACAGCTAACTATGGCTACACCTTC
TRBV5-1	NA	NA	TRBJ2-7	CASSPAEILGFVSYEQYF	TGCGCCAGCAGCCCGGCCGAGATTCTCGGCTTCGTCTCCTACGAGCAGTACTTC
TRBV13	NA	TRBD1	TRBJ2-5	CASSTGGEGETQYF	TGTGCCAGCAGCACAGGGGGCGAAGGGGAGACCCAGTACTTC
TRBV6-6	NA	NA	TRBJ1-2	CASSYQDYRGYTF	TGTGCCAGCAGTTACCAGGATTATCGTGGCTACACCTTC
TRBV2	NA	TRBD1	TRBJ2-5	CASSYSGGGETQYF	TGTGCCAGCAGTTACTCAGGGGGCGGGGAGACCCAGTACTTC
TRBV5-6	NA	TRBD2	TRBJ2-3	CASSTSRRDYTDTQYF	TGTGCCAGCAGCACGAGCCGACGGGACTACACAGATACGCAGTATTTT
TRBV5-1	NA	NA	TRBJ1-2	CASSVDAGDYGYTF	TGCGCCAGCAGCGTGGACGCGGGAGACTATGGCTACACCTTC
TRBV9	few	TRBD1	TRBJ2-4	CASSAPGQRNIQYF	TGTGCCAGCAGCGCCCCGGGACAGAGAAACATTCAGTACTTC
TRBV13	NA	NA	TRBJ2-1	CASSFAWEQFF	TGTGCCAGCAGCTTCGCCTGGGAGCAGTTCTTC
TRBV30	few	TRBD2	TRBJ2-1	CAWSSVGLADSQFF	TGTGCCTGGAGTTCAGTGGGACTAGCGGATTCGCAGTTCTTC
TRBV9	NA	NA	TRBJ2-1	CASSGPAHEQFF	TGTGCCAGCAGCGGACCCGCCCATGAGCAGTTCTTC
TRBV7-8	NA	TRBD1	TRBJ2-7	CASSLWTGNIYEQYF	TGTGCCAGCAGCTTATGGACAGGGAATATCTACGAGCAGTACTTC
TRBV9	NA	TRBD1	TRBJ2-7	CASSVGDSSYEQYF	TGTGCCAGCAGCGTAGGGGACAGTTCCTACGAGCAGTACTTC
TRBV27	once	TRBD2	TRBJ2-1	CASSILTSGGANEQFF	TGTGCCAGCAGTATACTAACTAGCGGGGGGGCAAATGAGCAGTTCTTC
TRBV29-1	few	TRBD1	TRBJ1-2	CSALIDGGTATF	TGCAGCGCACTGATTGACGGTGGGACAGCTACCTTC
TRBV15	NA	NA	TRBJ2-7	CATSKLRGSSYEQYF	TGTGCCACCAGCAAGCTTAGAGGGAGCTCCTACGAGCAGTACTTC
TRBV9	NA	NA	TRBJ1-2	CASSVNGGELGYGYTF	TGTGCCAGCAGCGTAAATGGTGGGGAGTTGGGCTATGGCTACACCTTC
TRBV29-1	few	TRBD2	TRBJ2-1	CSVEPSGGAWVYNEQFF	TGCAGCGTTGAACCCAGCGGGGGGGCCTGGGTCTACAATGAGCAGTTCTTC
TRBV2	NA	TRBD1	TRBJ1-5	CASSGTGGRQPQHF	TGTGCCAGCAGCGGGACAGGGGGTCGGCAGCCCCAGCATTTT
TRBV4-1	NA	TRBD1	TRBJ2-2	CASSPRQGLNTGELFF	TGCGCCAGCAGCCCACGACAGGGGTTGAACACCGGGGAGCTGTTTTTT
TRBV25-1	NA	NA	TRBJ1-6	CASNYGGVGSPLHF	TGTGCCAGCAATTATGGGGGGGTCGGTTCACCCCTCCACTTT
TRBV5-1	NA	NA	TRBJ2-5	CASSWTPQETQYF	TGCGCCAGCAGCTGGACACCACAAGAGACCCAGTACTTC